The 9 T cell receptor beta chains below were found in one sample sequenced in a study of PD-1 blockade in classical Hodgkin lymphoma. The sample's time point: cycle 4 day 1 (C4D1), after six to seven weeks of nivolumab. Relapse after autologous stem cell transplantation occurred in every patient, and brentuximab vedotin exposure varied. Assay: immunoSEQ multiplex PCR; the TCRdb copy retains only in-frame clones and omits some. The table includes 15,000 to 20,000 clones, 80% detected once. Sequencing used peripheral blood mononuclear cells (PBMCs), obtained before the fourth cycle of nivolumab. Receptors were obtained from a human donor with classical Hodgkin lymphoma.

The chain has TRBV11-2 and TRBJ1-5, with 8 bases that match TRBD1. Losses at the gene ends were 5 bases for V and 2 bases for J; bases not matched to a gene: 5. Germline loops: CDR1 SGHAT, CDR2 FQNNGV. This CDR3 has 15 residues. In nucleotides, the CDR3 is TGTGCCAGCAGCCGGACAGGGTTTGGCAATCAGCCCCAGCATTTT. Its translation: CASSRTGFGNQPQHF.

This chain links TRBV27 with TRBJ2-3, with 9 positions matching TRBD2. The CDR3 loop spans 16 amino acids. CDR1 and CDR2 (germline): MNHEY, SMNVEV (reference sequence). J was trimmed by 4 bases and V by 5 bases; bases with no gene match: 10. The CDR3 protein is CASSLLAGWDADTQYF. DNA for the CDR3: TGTGCCAGCAGTCTTCTAGCGGGGTGGGATGCAGATACGCAGTATTTT.

V is TRBV7-2 and J is TRBJ2-3; 9 nucleotides align to TRBD2. CDR3 size: 16 residues. CDR1 and CDR2 (germline): SGHTA, FQGNSA. V trimming: 2 bases; J trimming: 4 bases; junction bases outside the gene matches: 7. The CDR3 DNA sequence: TGTGCCAGCAGCTTACCCGGAGCGGGGGGTGCAGATACGCAGTATTTT. Residues: CASSLPGAGGADTQYF.

This clone was recorded a few times. The chain is built from TRBV5-6 and TRBJ1-1; D remains unclear. The CDR3 has 12 residues. Trimming removed 2 bases at V and 5 bases at J, with 7 bases between. Germline V gene lookup returns CDR1 SGHDT and CDR2 YYEEEE. The CDR3, as DNA: TGTGCCAGCAGCTTCGGGCCTACTGAAGCTTTCTTT. Its translation is CASSFGPTEAFF.

The chain is built from TRBV7-2 and TRBJ2-5; TRBD2 agrees at 9 bases. Germline V CDR1 and CDR2: SGHTA, FQGNSA. The CDR3 sequence is 17 residues long. V gave up 2 bases and J gave up 5 bases; unmatched junction bases: 12. CDR3 in DNA: TGTGCCAGCAGCTTAAATAGGTTGGCGGGAGGGAGGGAGACCCAGTACTTC. Translated: CASSLNRLAGGRETQYF.

The chain recombines TRBV19 with TRBJ2-4; the D gene is possibly TRBD2 (6 bases). V gave up 1 base and J gave up 6 bases, with 22 bases separating them. Germline V gives CDR1 LNHDA, CDR2 SQIVND (reference sequence). The CDR3 loop spans 18 amino acids. The CDR3 region is CASSIAFFRDSRANIQYF. CDR3 DNA: TGTGCCAGTAGTATAGCCTTCTTCCGGGACTCCCGCGCAAACATTCAGTACTTC.

This clone was found a few times. DNA of the CDR3: TGTGCCAGCAGCCCGACAGGGAGGATTGAAAAACTGTTTTTT. As protein: CASSPTGRIEKLFF. The chain is built from TRBV28 and TRBJ1-4; TRBD1 aligns across 7 bases. Germline V CDR1 and CDR2: MDHEN, SYDVKM. The V segment lost 6 bases and the J segment 7 bases; nucleotides outside the gene matches: 8. CDR3 size: 14 residues.

The chain joins TRBV21-1 to TRBJ2-6; the DNA was not compared with TRBD1, the D call given in the table. TRBV21-1 is annotated as a pseudogene. This CDR3 has 18 residues. The CDR3 region has the DNA TGTGCCAGCAGCAAAGAAAGTTGCAAGGGGACTGGGGCCAACGTCCTGACTTTC. Translated: CASSKESCKGTGANVLTF.

This clone was seen only a few times. The chain couples TRBV5-4 to TRBJ2-5, with no clear D. This CDR3 has 14 residues. CDR1 and CDR2 (germline): SGHNT, YYREEE (reference sequence). V was clipped by 5 bases and J by 0 bases, with 11 bases between them. The CDR3 protein is CASRREGYQETQYF. In DNA form, the CDR3 reads TGTGCCAGCAGAAGGGAAGGGTACCAAGAGACCCAGTACTTC.